Presented here are 13 T cell receptor beta chains from one specimen sequenced in a study of a mutant IDH1 vaccine in newly diagnosed glioma. Their cognate antigens are unknown. Some clones are missing from TCRdb's copy, which holds only in-frame ones; the method was immunoSEQ multiplex PCR. The sample comprises roughly 72,000 clones, more than 85% of which are singletons, and under 0.6% rests with the top ten. Documented time point: week 5, during vaccination. Alongside topical imiquimod, each dose of vaccine comprised 300 ug of mutant IDH1 20-mer peptide. The specimen was PBMCs, collected from a glioma patient whose treatment included an IDH1 peptide vaccine. Every receptor here comes from a woman in her 50s with glioma.

The rearrangement links TRBV18 to TRBJ1-2; TRBD1 agrees at 8 bases. V shed 3 bases, J shed 6 bases, and the junction held 3 bases outside the gene matches. There are 13 residues in the CDR3. Looked up from germline, CDR1 is KGHSH and CDR2 is LQKENI. CDR3 amino acids: CASSPDRENGYTF. The CDR3 nucleotides are TGTGCCAGCTCACCGGACAGGGAAAATGGCTACACCTTC.

The rearrangement uses TRBV6-1 and TRBJ2-7, with D uncertain. CDR1 and CDR2 from the germline V gene are MNHNS and SASEGT. V was clipped by 4 bases and J by 2 bases, with 6 bases between them. This CDR3 comprises 12 residues. In DNA, the CDR3 is TGTGCCAGCAGTGGACGCGCCTACGAGCAGTACTTC. Translated: CASSGRAYEQYF.

The chain couples TRBV28 to TRBJ1-2; no clear D gene. CDR1 is MDHEN, CDR2 SYDVKM, per germline. CDR3 size: 13 residues. The ends were cut back, 4 bases at V and 2 bases at J, with 8 bases in the middle. As DNA, the CDR3 is TGTGCCAGCAGTTCACCGGTGAACTATGGCTACACCTTC. As protein: CASSSPVNYGYTF.

The chain couples TRBV28 to TRBJ1-2; no clear D gene. Per the germline V gene, CDR1 is MDHEN and CDR2 is SYDVKM. The CDR3 contains 14 residues. V dropped 3 bases and J dropped 0 bases, with 8 bases sitting between them. The CDR3 nucleotides read TGTGCCAGCAGTTTGGACCGGGCTAACTATGGCTACACCTTC. It yields the protein CASSLDRANYGYTF.

The gene calls are TRBV7-8 and TRBJ1-2, with D uncertain. This CDR3 spans 14 amino acids. The germline V gene has CDR1 SGHVS and CDR2 FQNEAQ. The germline V and J ends were trimmed by 3 bases and 2 bases, with 10 bases remaining between them. The CDR3 region has the DNA TGTGCCAGCAGCTTGACAAGTCTAAACTATGGCTACACCTTC. It encodes CASSLTSLNYGYTF. Full variable domain (rest looked up from reference TRBV7-8 and TRBJ1-2): GAGVSQSPRYKVAKRGQDVALRCDPISGHVSLFWYQQALGQGPEFLTYFQNEAQLDKSGLPSDRFFAERPEGSVSTLKIQRTQQEDSAVYLCASSLTSLNYGYTFGSGTRLTVV.

CDR3 in amino acids: CASSQAWTGNYEQYF. The CDR3 region has the DNA TGCGCCAGCAGCCAGGCATGGACAGGGAACTACGAGCAGTACTTC. This chain connects TRBV4-1 to TRBJ2-7; 8 bases are a match to TRBD1. The CDR3 contains 15 residues. The V gene's germline CDR1 is MGHRA and CDR2 YSYEKL. J was trimmed by 3 bases and V by 3 bases; bases with no gene match: 7.

The chain joins TRBV7-9 to TRBJ1-5; D ambiguous. The CDR3 is 13 residues long. CDR1 and CDR2 from the germline V gene are SEHNR and FQNEAQ (reference sequence). V was shortened by 3 bases and J by 5 bases, with 8 bases between the two germline ends. CDR3 amino acids: CASSFGHYQPQHF. CDR3 bases: TGTGCCAGCAGCTTCGGGCACTATCAGCCCCAGCATTTT.

The chain employs TRBV7-2 and TRBJ2-1, with 7 bases lining up with TRBD1. Looked up from germline, CDR1 is SGHTA and CDR2 is FQGNSA. The CDR3 runs to 15 residues. After removal of 4 bases from V and 3 bases from J, the junction contained 6 bases not matched to a gene. CDR3 in DNA: TGTGCCAGCAGCTCCTGGACAGGTCGCTACAATGAGCAGTTCTTC. The encoded protein is CASSSWTGRYNEQFF.

The chain combines TRBV28 with TRBJ2-5; the D is unclear. Germline lookup yields CDR1 MDHEN and CDR2 SYDVKM. Trimming cost V 4 bases and J 0 bases, with 9 bases left between them. This CDR3 comprises 14 residues. Here the CDR3 DNA reads TGTGCCAGCAGTTCCCAACCCCACCAAGAGACCCAGTACTTC. This translates into CASSSQPHQETQYF.

The chain is built from TRBV5-1 and TRBJ2-2; no firm D call. Germline CDR1 and CDR2: SGHRS and YFSETQ. V was trimmed by 1 base and J by 0 bases, leaving 10 bases between them. The CDR3 is 16 amino acids. The CDR3 nucleotides are TGCGCCAGCAGCTTGAGTGGCCCACCGAACACCGGGGAGCTGTTTTTT. Protein sequence: CASSLSGPPNTGELFF. The full variable domain, with the rest looked up from reference TRBV5-1 and TRBJ2-2, is KAGVTQTPRYLIKTRGQQVTLSCSPISGHRSVSWYQQTPGQGLQFLFEYFSETQRNKGNFPGRFSGRQFSNSRSEMNVSTLELGDSALYLCASSLSGPPNTGELFFGEGSRLTVL.

The rearrangement links TRBV7-8 to TRBJ2-7, with D perhaps given as TRBD1 or TRBD2 (5 bases each). This CDR3 spans 14 amino acids. CDR1 and CDR2 from the germline V gene are SGHVS and FQNEAQ. Deletions cut 5 bases from V and 4 bases from J, with 15 bases between. CDR3 sequence: CASSHLGTDYEQYF. The CDR3 bases are TGTGCCAGCAGCCACCTAGGGACCGATTACGAGCAGTACTTC.

The chain uses TRBV9 and TRBJ1-2, with 9 bases identical to TRBD1. V lost 4 bases and J lost 7; bases outside the gene matches: 5. Looked up from germline, CDR1 is SGDLS and CDR2 is YYNGEE. This CDR3 region has 13 residues. CDR3 in DNA: TGTGCCAGCAGCCAACGGGACAGGGCTGGCTACACCTTC. Translation gives CASSQRDRAGYTF.

The chain combines TRBV5-1 with TRBJ2-5; D not certain. The CDR3 covers 13 residues. The germline V gene has CDR1 SGHRS and CDR2 YFSETQ. V was shortened by 0 bases and J by 2 bases, with 5 bases between the two germline ends. Here the CDR3 reads CASSLGKQETQYF. CDR3 DNA sequence: TGCGCCAGCAGCTTGGGCAAACAAGAGACCCAGTACTTC.